This TCR beta chain comes out of a study of breast tumors, draining lymph nodes, adjacent tissues. Study-level results: Luminal-like breast cancer showed significantly higher tumor–nontumor repertoire similarity than basal-like. Most tumor T cells seemingly derive from lymph node, then expand in tumor.

Germline CDR1 and CDR2: KGHSH and LQKENI. The CDR3 length is 16 residues. Axillary draining lymph nodes of breast cancer patients supplied the node samples. TCRdb called the multiplex PCR reads again in MiXCR, with one record for every CDR3 protein. This table holds about 130,000 distinct CDR3 sequences, about 20% found once. A word on this clonotype: As yet, its antigen is unknown. A junction end diverges from the germline sequence, so it may reflect a read error.

Input material: axillary lymph node tissue. The chain recombines TRBV18 with TRBJ1-6, with D uncertain. The receptor's source is a female donor with breast cancer. Some clones in this sample may be carry-over from other donors' samples. The CDR3 sequence: CASSPSSSSYNSPPHF. CDR3 coding DNA: TGTGCCAGCTCACCATCTAGTAGCTCCTATAATTCACCCCCCCACTTT.